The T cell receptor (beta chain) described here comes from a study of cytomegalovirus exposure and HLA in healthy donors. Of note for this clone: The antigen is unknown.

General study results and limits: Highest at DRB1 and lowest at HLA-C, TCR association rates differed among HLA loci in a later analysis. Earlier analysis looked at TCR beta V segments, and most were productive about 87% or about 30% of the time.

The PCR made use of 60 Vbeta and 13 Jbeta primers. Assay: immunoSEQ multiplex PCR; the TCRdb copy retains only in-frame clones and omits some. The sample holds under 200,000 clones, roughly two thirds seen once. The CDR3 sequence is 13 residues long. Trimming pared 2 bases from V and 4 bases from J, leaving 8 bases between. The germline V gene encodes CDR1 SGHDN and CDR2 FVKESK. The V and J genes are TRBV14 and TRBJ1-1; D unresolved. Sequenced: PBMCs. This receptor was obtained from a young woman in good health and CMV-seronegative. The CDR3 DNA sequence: TGTGCCAGCAGCCAAAGACGGGTCACTGAAGCTTTCTTT. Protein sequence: CASSQRRVTEAFF.